A selection of T cell receptor beta chains follows, all from one sample in a study of blood T cell repertoires in COVID-19. Only in-frame clones appear in the TCRdb table, and some are missing; sequencing was by immunoSEQ multiplex PCR. The data show under 200,000 clones, over 75% seen once. The specimen was peripheral blood. The receptors come from a man between 65 and 85 years old with active or convalescent COVID-19. CDR3s include the opening cysteine and the closing phenylalanine or tryptophan. The D gene is left open where the match is weak. Rows give clone size only sometimes, using once, few, many, or a class for an expanded clone.

>.|.|TRBJ1-5|TRBV10-3
TGTGCCATCAGTGAGTCGAGGCAGGGTAGCAATCAGCCCCAGCATTTT
CAISESRQGSNQPQHF
>.|TRBD1|TRBJ1-5|TRBV6-1
TGTGCCAGCAGTGAAACAGGGGGCCCCAATCAGCCCCAGCATTTT
CASSETGGPNQPQHF
>.|TRBD1|TRBJ1-2|TRBV24-1
TGTGCCACCAGTGATAGACAGGGCGGGGGCTACACCTTC
CATSDRQGGGYTF
>.|.|TRBJ2-6|TRBV5-4
TGTGCCAGCAGCGCCACAGTCTCTGGGGCCAACGTCCTGACTTTC
CASSATVSGANVLTF
>.|.|TRBJ2-1|TRBV25-1
TGTGCCAGCAGTGAACAACAGGGTATCAATGAGCAGTTCTTC
CASSEQQGINEQFF
>.|.|TRBJ1-1|TRBV7-3
TGTGCCAGCAGCCCCGGGGGGATCACTGAAGCTTTCTTT
CASSPGGITEAFF
>.|.|TRBJ1-1|TRBV18
TGTGCCAGCTCACCGAGGGAGACTGAAGCTTTCTTT
CASSPRETEAFF
>few|.|TRBJ2-7|TRBV27
TGTGCCAGCAGTAGGGGATACGAGCAGTACTTC
CASSRGYEQYF
>.|TRBD1|TRBJ1-2|TRBV7-8
TGTGCCAGCAGCAATGCCGGGACAGGGTTACGCTATGGCTACACCTTC
CASSNAGTGLRYGYTF
>.|.|TRBJ1-2|TRBV27
TGTGCCAGCAGTTTATCCCCCGATCCTTCTACTTATGGCTACACCTTC
CASSLSPDPSTYGYTF
>.|TRBD2|TRBJ2-1|TRBV28
TGTGCCAGCAGTGGTAGGCGGGAGTGGGTCGATGAGCAGTTCTTC
CASSGRREWVDEQFF
>.|TRBD1|TRBJ1-1|TRBV18
TGTGCCAGCTCCAATAACAGGGGTGAAGCTTTCTTT
CASSNNRGEAFF
>.|.|TRBJ1-6|TRBV27
TGTGCCAGCATGGGAGGGAGCTCCTATAATTCACCCCTCCACTTT
CASMGGSSYNSPLHF
>.|TRBD1|TRBJ1-2|TRBV7-9
TGTGCCAGCAGCAAGGAGAGGGGGCGCAATGGCTACACCTTC
CASSKERGRNGYTF
>.|TRBD2|TRBJ2-3|TRBV5-4
TGTGCCAGCAGCTTGCAAGCGGGGGTGTTAGATACGCAGTATTTT
CASSLQAGVLDTQYF
>.|TRBD2|TRBJ2-7|TRBV7-2
TGTGCCAGCAGCAAGACTAGCGGGGGACTTGGGCAGTACTTC
CASSKTSGGLGQYF
>.|TRBD1|TRBJ2-3|TRBV19
TGTGCCAGTAGTGAGACAGGGTCCGATACGCAGTATTTT
CASSETGSDTQYF
>.|TRBD1|TRBJ1-4|TRBV30
TGTGCCTGGAGTTACGGGACAGGGGACAATGAAAAACTGTTTTTT
CAWSYGTGDNEKLFF
>.|TRBD2|TRBJ2-2|TRBV5-1
TGCGCCAGCAGCTTGGGTCTAGCGGACACCGGGGAGCTGTTTTTT
CASSLGLADTGELFF
>.|TRBD2|TRBJ2-2|TRBV7-2
TGTGCCAGCAGCTTAGTGGGACTAGCGGACGGGGAGCTGTTTTTT
CASSLVGLADGELFF
>.|TRBD1|TRBJ1-1|TRBV6-5
TGTGCCAGCAGTTGGGACAGGGCGAACACTGAAGCTTTCTTT
CASSWDRANTEAFF
>few|.|TRBJ2-2|TRBV5-1
TGCGCCAGCAGCTTGGCGGGGGAGAACACCGGGGAGCTGTTTTTT
CASSLAGENTGELFF